This T cell receptor (beta chain) is drawn from a study of shared clonotypes between healthy human individuals. Turning to the study itself: The cohort comprised a couple of women and a few men. Their ages spanned 18 to 49 years. Findings and caveats of the study: Clonotypes not shared had lower generation probabilities than those common to all four donors. Naive subsets usually exceeded memory subsets in estimated richness.

Here immunoSEQ multiplex PCR was the method, and the copy in TCRdb shows in-frame clones only, minus some. The sample includes around 100,000 clones, roughly 66% seen only once; the top ten take approximately 23%. This clone was observed once. Its antigen is not known. The TCR comes from a woman younger than 45 in good health. Sequencing was performed on memory CD8+ T cells sorted from blood. Documented subset: CD45RO+ cells pooled with CCR7-negative TemRA cells.

Here the CDR3 DNA reads TGCGCCAGCAGTTTCACAGGGGACCCTAGCACAGATACGCAGTATTTT. This translates into CASSFTGDPSTDTQYF. This chain uses TRBV5-1 with TRBJ2-3, with 7 bases that match TRBD1. The CDR3 spans 16 residues. Trimming cost V 5 bases and J 0 bases; bases outside gene matches: 9. CDR1 SGHRS and CDR2 YFSETQ come from the germline V gene.